The following is a T cell receptor beta chain sequence with its context. Original processing methods: Reference gene primers were amplified, and this amplification served to estimate nucleated cell counts. The repertoire was sequenced with immunoSEQ multiplex PCR; TCRdb's copy has only in-frame clones and lacks some. Clonal size and the V and J genes are those of that table, whereas D and trimming came from the DNA. This table holds about 190,000 clones, 88% found once. This sample is part of a study of blood T cell repertoires in COVID-19. In the study overall: From the United States, Italy and Spain came samples of acute and convalescent COVID-19. The analysed material was cDNA or gDNA that came from T cells, B-cell-depleted T cells, or PBMCs.

The germline gives CDR1 SEHNR, CDR2 FQNEAQ (reference sequence). The CDR3 spans 15 residues. Trimming pared 5 bases from V and 4 bases from J, leaving 17 bases between. The chain links TRBV7-9 to TRBJ1-2; possibly TRBD1 for D (6 bases). The receptor was isolated from a man aged 18 to 29 with active or convalescent COVID-19. The sample was peripheral blood. For the CDR3, the DNA is TGTGCCAGCAGCCCTACAGGGTTGGGGCCCTATGGCTACACCTTC. Translating gives CASSPTGLGPYGYTF.